A selection of T cell receptor beta chains follows, all from one sample in a study of blood T cells in healthy people across ages. TCRdb processed the 5' RACE reads anew with MiXCR; each CDR3 protein has one entry. This repertoire shows fewer than 1 million distinct CDR3 sequences, approximately 44% found once; its top ten account for about a fifth. The sample comprised blood. The origin of the receptors is a man in his sixties in good health. Both conserved end residues are part of each CDR3. Fields, in order: CDR3 DNA, CDR3 protein, D gene, clone size, V gene, CDR3 length, J gene. D genes are given only for firm matches. The listing skips clone size in some rows; elsewhere it reads once, few, many or a size class.

cdr3_nt: TGTGCCAGCAGTTTGAGGGGACTAGCGGGGCCAACAGATACGCAGTATTTT
cdr3_aa: CASSLRGLAGPTDTQYF
d_call: TRBD2
clone_size: few
v_call: TRBV12-3/TRBV12-4
cdr3_length: 17
j_call: TRBJ2-3

cdr3_nt: TGTGCCAGCCGGGCTAGCGGGCTTGACATTCAGTACTTC
cdr3_aa: CASRASGLDIQYF
d_call: TRBD2
clone_size: -
v_call: TRBV7-2
cdr3_length: 13
j_call: TRBJ2-4

cdr3_nt: TGTGCCAGCAGCCAAGGACTAGCGGGATCCCAAGAGACCCAGTACTTC
cdr3_aa: CASSQGLAGSQETQYF
d_call: TRBD2
clone_size: -
v_call: TRBV3-1
cdr3_length: 16
j_call: TRBJ2-5

cdr3_nt: TGCAGTGCCCAGGGGACGGCCTATAGCAATCAGCCCCAGCATTTT
cdr3_aa: CSAQGTAYSNQPQHF
d_call: -
clone_size: -
v_call: TRBV20-1
cdr3_length: 15
j_call: TRBJ1-5

cdr3_nt: TGTGCCAGCAGCGTAGGGGACAGGGGGAATGAAAAACTGTTTTTT
cdr3_aa: CASSVGDRGNEKLFF
d_call: TRBD1
clone_size: -
v_call: TRBV9
cdr3_length: 15
j_call: TRBJ1-4

cdr3_nt: TGTGCCAGCAGTACAGGGACAGGAACCTACGAGCAGTACTTC
cdr3_aa: CASSTGTGTYEQYF
d_call: TRBD1
clone_size: many
v_call: TRBV6-5
cdr3_length: 14
j_call: TRBJ2-7

cdr3_nt: TGTGCCAGCAGTGAGCGGCGGGCAAGCTACGAGCAGTACTTC
cdr3_aa: CASSERRASYEQYF
d_call: -
clone_size: few
v_call: TRBV2
cdr3_length: 14
j_call: TRBJ2-7

cdr3_nt: TGTGCCAGCAGCTCACCCCATGAGCAGTTCTTC
cdr3_aa: CASSSPHEQFF
d_call: -
clone_size: -
v_call: TRBV6-2/TRBV6-3
cdr3_length: 11
j_call: TRBJ2-1

cdr3_nt: TGCGCCAGCGGACAAGATAGCGTCTACGAGCAGTACTTC
cdr3_aa: CASGQDSVYEQYF
d_call: -
clone_size: many
v_call: TRBV5-1
cdr3_length: 13
j_call: TRBJ2-7

cdr3_nt: TGTGCCAGCAGCGAAACGTACAGCTCCTACGAGCAGTACTTC
cdr3_aa: CASSETYSSYEQYF
d_call: -
clone_size: -
v_call: TRBV3-1
cdr3_length: 14
j_call: TRBJ2-7

cdr3_nt: TGTGCCACCAGTGACCCTCGGACAAACTATGGCTACACCTTC
cdr3_aa: CATSDPRTNYGYTF
d_call: -
clone_size: -
v_call: TRBV24-1
cdr3_length: 14
j_call: TRBJ1-2

cdr3_nt: TGCAGTGCTAGAGAACTAGCGGGCACTGTGATGGAGCAGTTCTTC
cdr3_aa: CSARELAGTVMEQFF
d_call: TRBD2
clone_size: -
v_call: TRBV20-1
cdr3_length: 15
j_call: TRBJ2-1

cdr3_nt: TGTGCCAGCAGCCCGAGCGGAACCAGCTCCTACGAGCAGTACTTC
cdr3_aa: CASSPSGTSSYEQYF
d_call: -
clone_size: many
v_call: TRBV7-2
cdr3_length: 15
j_call: TRBJ2-7

cdr3_nt: TGTGCCATCAGCCCGACAGGGAACGAGCAGTACTTC
cdr3_aa: CAISPTGNEQYF
d_call: TRBD1
clone_size: -
v_call: TRBV10-3
cdr3_length: 12
j_call: TRBJ2-7

cdr3_nt: TGTGCCAGCAGCTTAGTCCCAGGTAGCGGCTACACCTTC
cdr3_aa: CASSLVPGSGYTF
d_call: -
clone_size: -
v_call: TRBV7-9
cdr3_length: 13
j_call: TRBJ1-2

cdr3_nt: TGCAGTGCTAGAGATAGGTTTGCCTTCGACAATGAGCAGTTCTTC
cdr3_aa: CSARDRFAFDNEQFF
d_call: -
clone_size: -
v_call: TRBV20-1
cdr3_length: 15
j_call: TRBJ2-1

cdr3_nt: TGTGCCACCAGGGGACAGAACACTGAAGCTTTCTTT
cdr3_aa: CATRGQNTEAFF
d_call: -
clone_size: -
v_call: TRBV24-1
cdr3_length: 12
j_call: TRBJ1-1

cdr3_nt: TGTGCCAGCAGCGTAACAGGGTTTAATGAGCAGTTCTTC
cdr3_aa: CASSVTGFNEQFF
d_call: -
clone_size: -
v_call: TRBV7-2
cdr3_length: 13
j_call: TRBJ2-1

cdr3_nt: TGTGCCAGCAGCTTAGGACCGGCGGGACAGGGGGCTGGTGGCTACACCTTC
cdr3_aa: CASSLGPAGQGAGGYTF
d_call: TRBD1
clone_size: -
v_call: TRBV7-2
cdr3_length: 17
j_call: TRBJ1-2

cdr3_nt: TGTGCCAGCAGTTGGGACAGGTATTCACCCCTCCACTTT
cdr3_aa: CASSWDRYSPLHF
d_call: TRBD1
clone_size: few
v_call: TRBV6-2/TRBV6-3
cdr3_length: 13
j_call: TRBJ1-6

cdr3_nt: TGTGCCAGCAGCCCACTGGGGACAGGGAGGGGTGAGCAGTTCTTC
cdr3_aa: CASSPLGTGRGEQFF
d_call: TRBD1
clone_size: few
v_call: TRBV7-2
cdr3_length: 15
j_call: TRBJ2-1

cdr3_nt: TGTGCCAGCAGTACCCTCCACCGCTCCTACGAGCAGTACTTC
cdr3_aa: CASSTLHRSYEQYF
d_call: -
clone_size: -
v_call: TRBV6-2/TRBV6-3
cdr3_length: 14
j_call: TRBJ2-7

cdr3_nt: TGTGCCAGCAGTACGGACTGGGGGCGGGGCTACACCTTC
cdr3_aa: CASSTDWGRGYTF
d_call: -
clone_size: many
v_call: TRBV2
cdr3_length: 13
j_call: TRBJ1-2

cdr3_nt: TGTGCCAGCAGGGAGGGGCTCAACACCGGGGAGCTGTTTTTT
cdr3_aa: CASREGLNTGELFF
d_call: -
clone_size: many
v_call: TRBV7-6
cdr3_length: 14
j_call: TRBJ2-2

cdr3_nt: TGTGCCAGCAGTTTTGAGGGCAGGGGGCGGTTGTACGAGCAGTACTTC
cdr3_aa: CASSFEGRGRLYEQYF
d_call: TRBD1
clone_size: few
v_call: TRBV12-3/TRBV12-4
cdr3_length: 16
j_call: TRBJ2-7

cdr3_nt: TGCGCCAGCAGTCTCGGCGGGGGGGGTGGCTACAATGAGCAGTTCTTC
cdr3_aa: CASSLGGGGGYNEQFF
d_call: TRBD2
clone_size: few
v_call: TRBV10-1
cdr3_length: 16
j_call: TRBJ2-1

cdr3_nt: TGTGCCAGCAGTGAAACAGCGTCTGAGCAGTTCTTC
cdr3_aa: CASSETASEQFF
d_call: -
clone_size: few
v_call: TRBV25-1
cdr3_length: 12
j_call: TRBJ2-1

cdr3_nt: TGTGCCAGCAGTCATAGGACAGGTTATAATTCACCCCTCCACTTT
cdr3_aa: CASSHRTGYNSPLHF
d_call: TRBD1
clone_size: few
v_call: TRBV27
cdr3_length: 15
j_call: TRBJ1-6

cdr3_nt: TGCAGCGCTCGGACTAGCGCAGGTGAGCAGTTCTTC
cdr3_aa: CSARTSAGEQFF
d_call: TRBD2
clone_size: -
v_call: TRBV29-1
cdr3_length: 12
j_call: TRBJ2-1

cdr3_nt: TGTGCCAGCAACCTCGTGGGACCGAGCACAGATACGCAGTATTTT
cdr3_aa: CASNLVGPSTDTQYF
d_call: -
clone_size: -
v_call: TRBV7-2
cdr3_length: 15
j_call: TRBJ2-3

cdr3_nt: TGCGCCAGCACCTTCGCCGGGGGACTTGGCTACACCTTC
cdr3_aa: CASTFAGGLGYTF
d_call: -
clone_size: few
v_call: TRBV5-1
cdr3_length: 13
j_call: TRBJ1-2

cdr3_nt: TGCAGTGCTAGAGGCCGGGACAGCCTGAACTATGGCTACACCTTC
cdr3_aa: CSARGRDSLNYGYTF
d_call: TRBD1
clone_size: many
v_call: TRBV20-1
cdr3_length: 15
j_call: TRBJ1-2

cdr3_nt: TGTGCCAGCAGCTTCCAGGGACAGGCGTCGAGTGGCTACACCTTC
cdr3_aa: CASSFQGQASSGYTF
d_call: TRBD1
clone_size: -
v_call: TRBV9
cdr3_length: 15
j_call: TRBJ1-2

cdr3_nt: TGTGCCAGCAGTTTTGGGACCCAGCACGAGCAGTACTTC
cdr3_aa: CASSFGTQHEQYF
d_call: -
clone_size: -
v_call: TRBV12-3/TRBV12-4
cdr3_length: 13
j_call: TRBJ2-7

cdr3_nt: TGTGCCAGCAGAGACAGGGGTTGGGAGCAGTTCTTC
cdr3_aa: CASRDRGWEQFF
d_call: TRBD1
clone_size: -
v_call: TRBV6-2/TRBV6-3
cdr3_length: 12
j_call: TRBJ2-1

cdr3_nt: TGTGCCTCCAGGGACAGGAACTACAATGAGCAGTTCTTC
cdr3_aa: CASRDRNYNEQFF
d_call: TRBD1
clone_size: -
v_call: TRBV7-2
cdr3_length: 13
j_call: TRBJ2-1

cdr3_nt: TGTGCCAGCAGCGGTACTCCCGCTTCCGAGCAGTACTTC
cdr3_aa: CASSGTPASEQYF
d_call: -
clone_size: -
v_call: TRBV9
cdr3_length: 13
j_call: TRBJ2-7

cdr3_nt: TGTGCCAGCACGGGACTAGCGGGGATCTACAATGAGCAGTTCTTC
cdr3_aa: CASTGLAGIYNEQFF
d_call: TRBD2
clone_size: -
v_call: TRBV12-3/TRBV12-4
cdr3_length: 15
j_call: TRBJ2-1

cdr3_nt: TGTGCCAGCACCACCACAGGGTTGAGCGAGCAGTACTTC
cdr3_aa: CASTTTGLSEQYF
d_call: -
clone_size: -
v_call: TRBV2
cdr3_length: 13
j_call: TRBJ2-7

cdr3_nt: TGTGCCAGCAGCTTATACTTAGTAACTGAAGCTTTCTTT
cdr3_aa: CASSLYLVTEAFF
d_call: -
clone_size: few
v_call: TRBV7-2
cdr3_length: 13
j_call: TRBJ1-1

cdr3_nt: TGTGCCAGCAGGGCTGAAGGGGCGGGGGCCAACGTCCTGACTTTC
cdr3_aa: CASRAEGAGANVLTF
d_call: -
clone_size: once
v_call: TRBV12-3/TRBV12-4
cdr3_length: 15
j_call: TRBJ2-6

cdr3_nt: TGTGCCAGCAGCCCATACCATGGCCCCTACAATGAGCAGTTCTTC
cdr3_aa: CASSPYHGPYNEQFF
d_call: -
clone_size: -
v_call: TRBV7-3
cdr3_length: 15
j_call: TRBJ2-1

cdr3_nt: TGTGCCGGCAGCTTAGACTCGTTTCGCGAGCAGTACTTC
cdr3_aa: CAGSLDSFREQYF
d_call: -
clone_size: -
v_call: TRBV7-2
cdr3_length: 13
j_call: TRBJ2-7

cdr3_nt: TGTGCCAGCACCAGGGACGGACTAGCGGGGGGACAGGGTGAGCAGTTCTTC
cdr3_aa: CASTRDGLAGGQGEQFF
d_call: TRBD2
clone_size: -
v_call: TRBV9
cdr3_length: 17
j_call: TRBJ2-1

cdr3_nt: TGTGCCAGCAGTTACTGGGTCTACGAGCAGTACTTC
cdr3_aa: CASSYWVYEQYF
d_call: -
clone_size: few
v_call: TRBV6-2/TRBV6-3
cdr3_length: 12
j_call: TRBJ2-7

cdr3_nt: TGTGCCAGCAGCGAAAGACCGACAGCTATATTATATGGCTACACCTTC
cdr3_aa: CASSERPTAILYGYTF
d_call: -
clone_size: -
v_call: TRBV14
cdr3_length: 16
j_call: TRBJ1-2

cdr3_nt: TGTGCCAGCAGTCTGACCTTAATGACTAGCGGCGCAGATACGCGGTATTTT
cdr3_aa: CASSLTLMTSGADTRYF
d_call: TRBD2
clone_size: -
v_call: TRBV28
cdr3_length: 17
j_call: TRBJ2-3

cdr3_nt: TGTGCCAGCAGCCAGGGACAGGGCTACTACACCTTC
cdr3_aa: CASSQGQGYYTF
d_call: TRBD1
clone_size: few
v_call: TRBV3-1
cdr3_length: 12
j_call: TRBJ1-2

cdr3_nt: TGCAGTGCTAAAGGCGGTACCCCAGAGGCGGGAGGGACCAAAAACATTCAGTACTTC
cdr3_aa: CSAKGGTPEAGGTKNIQYF
d_call: TRBD2
clone_size: -
v_call: TRBV20-1
cdr3_length: 19
j_call: TRBJ2-4

cdr3_nt: TGCAGTGCTGGAACCTTCTCCTACGAGCAGTACTTC
cdr3_aa: CSAGTFSYEQYF
d_call: -
clone_size: -
v_call: TRBV20-1
cdr3_length: 12
j_call: TRBJ2-7

cdr3_nt: TGTGCCAGCAGTTACCTCGGACGGAAAAATCAGCCCCAGCATTTT
cdr3_aa: CASSYLGRKNQPQHF
d_call: -
clone_size: once
v_call: TRBV6-6
cdr3_length: 15
j_call: TRBJ1-5

cdr3_nt: TGCAGCGCCAGCACCGGGACAGGGGCCAGGAATGGGCAGTTCTTC
cdr3_aa: CSASTGTGARNGQFF
d_call: TRBD1
clone_size: -
v_call: TRBV29-1
cdr3_length: 15
j_call: TRBJ2-1

cdr3_nt: TGTGCCACCAGTGGTTGGGACAGGGGTAATGACGAGCAGTACTTC
cdr3_aa: CATSGWDRGNDEQYF
d_call: TRBD1
clone_size: -
v_call: TRBV28
cdr3_length: 15
j_call: TRBJ2-7

cdr3_nt: TGTGCCAGCAGCGTAGATAGCGGGGGGGGCCGGCATGAGCAGTTCTTC
cdr3_aa: CASSVDSGGGRHEQFF
d_call: TRBD2
clone_size: -
v_call: TRBV9
cdr3_length: 16
j_call: TRBJ2-1

cdr3_nt: TGTGCCAGCAGCTCCAAGCAGGGGATCGATGAAAAACTGTTTTTT
cdr3_aa: CASSSKQGIDEKLFF
d_call: -
clone_size: -
v_call: TRBV7-2
cdr3_length: 15
j_call: TRBJ1-4

cdr3_nt: TGCGCCAGCAGCGACAACTACAATGAGCAGTTCTTC
cdr3_aa: CASSDNYNEQFF
d_call: -
clone_size: -
v_call: TRBV5-1
cdr3_length: 12
j_call: TRBJ2-1

cdr3_nt: TGTGCCAGCAGCCCGAGTGGGCAGGGAGCTTTCTTT
cdr3_aa: CASSPSGQGAFF
d_call: -
clone_size: -
v_call: TRBV11-1
cdr3_length: 12
j_call: TRBJ1-1

cdr3_nt: TGTGCCAGCAGAACCGGGACTAGTAATCCAGATACGCAGTATTTT
cdr3_aa: CASRTGTSNPDTQYF
d_call: TRBD2
clone_size: few
v_call: TRBV6-2/TRBV6-3
cdr3_length: 15
j_call: TRBJ2-3